This T cell receptor (beta chain) was sequenced in a study of blood T cells in healthy people across ages (dated by TCRdb to about 2015). As for the study more broadly: In model experiments, template switching captured about one uniquely barcoded TCR beta cDNA molecule for every two T cells. To avoid experimental bias, donors of different ages were spread randomly across the sequencing lanes. The donors were divided into four age groups: young (average around 15 years), middle-aged (about 41), aged (approximately 62) and long-lived (about 84). For two donors (one aged 18 to 29 and one aged 80 or older), the study analyzed two additional independent replicas of 1 million unique cDNA reads from the same blood draw. Using deep sequencing normalized with unique cDNA molecular identifiers, the study measured how TCR beta repertoire diversity changes with age.

Donors were a few dozen systemically healthy Caucasian individuals from Russia aged about 6 to 100 years. Around 10 milliliters of peripheral blood were drawn from each donor into EDTA-treated Vacutainer tubes. PBMCs were isolated by Ficoll-Paque density-gradient centrifugation, with at least 7 million obtained per sample. Total RNA was extracted from PBMCs with Trizol reagent, with at least 5 micrograms obtained per sample. Naive CD45RAhigh/CD27high T cell percentages were measured by flow cytometry on a PBMC aliquot from every donor. Library construction relied on 5' RACE. Sequenced on an Illumina HiSeq 2500. The second PCR ran for about 7 to 11 cycles and used a J-beta primer mix along with a sample-barcoded 5' primer. Each TCR beta cDNA molecule received a unique molecular identifier from a template-switch 5' adaptor carrying 12 random nucleotides. At least 2.5 million CDR3-containing paired-end reads were obtained from each sample. First-strand cDNA synthesis was performed from all RNA using the Mint cDNA synthesis kit, with priming by a TRBC-specific oligonucleotide. Following uracil-DNA glycosylase treatment, a first 18-cycle PCR with universal primers M1SS and BC2_uni_R was performed on all cDNA. On the study's bioinformatics: Each sample was normalized by randomly selecting 1 million high-quality reads, each carrying a distinct molecular identifier. Reads with shared molecular identifiers were discarded instead of being binned into consensus sequences. MiTCR, with a Q25 quality threshold and the strictest error-elimination algorithm, was used for CDR3 identification, clonotype clustering and error correction. A nonparametric unseen species model using Euler transformation provided a lower-bound estimate of total TCR beta diversity. TCRdb took the public reads, trimmed them with fastp at Q25, ran MiXCR for clone calling and kept in-frame beta chains. Under each unique CDR3 protein, matching rows form one entry showing the most common genes and DNA. These V and J calls derive from TCRdb rather than the authors' analysis. The sample table shows approximately 730,000 distinct CDR3 sequences, and roughly 53% are seen once. Clones ranked in the top ten supply about 42% of the sample.

General findings and caveats noted by the study authors: As age increased, observed TCR beta diversity per million T cells dropped in a roughly linear way, and a significant reduction was already evident by age 40. Because the CMV infection status of the donors was unknown, age-related changes in expanded clonotypes may potentially have been confounded. Observed TCR beta diversity correlated strongly with the percentage of naive T cells measured by flow cytometry. Compared with the aged group, the long-lived group had more naive CD4+ T cells, fewer expanded clones and increased TCR diversity, suggesting age selection. Since profiling was done on bulk unsorted PBMCs, naive and antigen-experienced compartments could not be conclusively compared. Estimates of total diversity from one million sequenced T cells were regarded as lower bounds and underestimates.

A word on this clonotype: The clone's antigen remains unknown. Nothing much larger sits one base from this clone, and base qualities are not available.

Sequenced input: blood. The receptor's source is a man older than 75 in good health.

The CDR3 in this case is CASSFGTSGRVTYNEQFF. The sequence in DNA is TGTGCCAGCAGCTTCGGGACTAGCGGGAGGGTCACCTACAATGAGCAGTTCTTC. This chain joins TRBV7-2 to TRBJ2-1, and 16 junction bases match TRBD2. Trimmed from V: 3 bases; trimmed from J: 2 bases; junction bases lacking a gene match: 4. The germline V gene supplies CDR1 SGHTA and CDR2 FQGNSA. The cysteine opens and the phenylalanine closes a CDR3 of 18 amino acids. Just the 54-base CDR3 DNA is kept, in frame starting at base 1.